A single sample gave rise to the 7 T cell receptor beta chains below, sequenced in a study of CD8+ T cells in alopecia areata. The treatment is: oral pan-JAK inhibitor, 5-10 mg twice daily. Extracted RNA was reverse transcribed, and the resulting cDNA served as sequencing template. The method was immunoSEQ multiplex PCR; TCRdb's version includes in-frame clones alone and lacks a portion of them. Of about 200,000 clones listed, more than 30% are singletons. Sequences were derived from CD4+ T cells sorted from blood, sampled at approximately week 30, from a patient treated with tofacitinib. Every receptor here comes from a human donor with alopecia areata.

The chain couples TRBV6-6 to TRBJ2-5; the match to TRBD1 covers 12 bases. Trimming removed 6 bases from V and 6 bases from J; junction bases left unmatched: 5. CDR1 is MNHNY and CDR2 is SVGAGI in the germline V gene (reference sequence). This CDR3 is built from 14 residues. The CDR3 nucleotides read TGTGCCAGCAGGAGAGGGACAGGGGGCCAGACCCAGTACTTC. It codes for CASRRGTGGQTQYF.

In its sample, this clone was seen a few times. This rearrangement joins TRBV29-1 to TRBJ1-1, with D unresolved. CDR1 and CDR2 from the germline V gene are SQVTM and ANQGSEA. The CDR3 loop spans 13 amino acids. The CDR3 coding sequence is TGCATCACTAGGGCAGACATGAACACTGAAGCTTTCTTT. It translates to CITRADMNTEAFF.

This clone was counted a few times. This chain connects TRBV2 to TRBJ1-4, with D possibly being TRBD1 (6 bases). The CDR3 has 13 amino acids. The V end was cut by 8 bases, the J end by 8 bases, with 15 bases between. CDR1 and CDR2 (germline): SNHLY, FYNNEI. The DNA for the CDR3 is TGTGCCAGCGGCAGGGGCCCTCAAGAAAAACTGTTTTTT. Amino acid sequence: CASGRGPQEKLFF.

The CDR3 sequence: CASSLLGEGTGELFF. CDR3 nucleotide sequence: TGTGCCAGCAGCTTACTGGGGGAGGGCACCGGGGAGCTGTTTTTT. The chain has TRBV7-2 and TRBJ2-2; TRBD2 aligns across 7 bases. Germline V CDR1 and CDR2: SGHTA, FQGNSA. With V trimmed by 2 bases and J by 4 bases, 4 bases remained unmatched. The CDR3 extends over 15 amino acids.

The chain employs TRBV6-5 and TRBJ2-1, with D maybe TRBD2 (6 bases). V lost 0 bases, J lost 4 bases, and 10 bases lay in between. Germline-derived CDR1 and CDR2 are MNHEY and SVGAGI. The CDR3 runs 15 residues. CDR3 residues: CASSYSGTSYNEQFF. As DNA, the CDR3 is TGTGCCAGCAGTTACTCCGGGACTTCTTACAATGAGCAGTTCTTC.

The chain couples TRBV7-2 to TRBJ1-4; a weak D match, TRBD1 (5 bases). This CDR3 comprises 13 residues. CDR1 and CDR2 (germline): SGHTA, FQGNSA. Between the trimmed V and J ends, which lost 4 bases and 11 bases, there was a span of 14 bases. In DNA, the CDR3 is TGTGCCAGCAGCTCTGGGACCGCATGGAAACTGTTTTTT. Translated, it gives CASSSGTAWKLFF.

This clone appeared a single time. The V gene is TRBV30, the J gene TRBJ2-1; maybe TRBD2 (6 bases). Trimming took 5 bases from V and 0 from J, leaving 11 bases between them. The CDR3 is made up of 14 amino acids. Germline loops: CDR1 GTSNPN, CDR2 SVGIG (reference sequence). This CDR3 reads CAWVAARSYNEQFF. The CDR3 DNA follows: TGTGCCTGGGTAGCGGCTCGCTCCTACAATGAGCAGTTCTTC. The variable domain in full, completed from reference TRBV30 and TRBJ2-1, reads SQTIHQWPATLVQPVGSPLSLECTVEGTSNPNLYWYRQAAGRGLQLLFYSVGIGQISSEVPQNLSASRPQDRQFILSSKKLLLSDSGFYLCAWVAARSYNEQFFGPGTRLTVL.